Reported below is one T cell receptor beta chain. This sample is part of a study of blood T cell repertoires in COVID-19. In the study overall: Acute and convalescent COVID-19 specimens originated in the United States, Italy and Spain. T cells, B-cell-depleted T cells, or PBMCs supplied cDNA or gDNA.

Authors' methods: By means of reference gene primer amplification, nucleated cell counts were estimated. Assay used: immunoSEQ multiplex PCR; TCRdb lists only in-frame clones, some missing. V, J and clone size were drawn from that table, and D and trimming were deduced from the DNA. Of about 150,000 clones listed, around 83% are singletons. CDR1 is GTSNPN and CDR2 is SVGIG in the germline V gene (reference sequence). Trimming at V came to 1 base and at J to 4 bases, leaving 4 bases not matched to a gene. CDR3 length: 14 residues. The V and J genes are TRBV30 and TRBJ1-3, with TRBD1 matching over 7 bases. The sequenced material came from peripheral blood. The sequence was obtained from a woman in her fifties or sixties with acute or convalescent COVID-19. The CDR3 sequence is CAWSGQGKGNTIYF. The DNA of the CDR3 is TGTGCCTGGAGTGGACAGGGAAAGGGAAACACCATATATTTT.